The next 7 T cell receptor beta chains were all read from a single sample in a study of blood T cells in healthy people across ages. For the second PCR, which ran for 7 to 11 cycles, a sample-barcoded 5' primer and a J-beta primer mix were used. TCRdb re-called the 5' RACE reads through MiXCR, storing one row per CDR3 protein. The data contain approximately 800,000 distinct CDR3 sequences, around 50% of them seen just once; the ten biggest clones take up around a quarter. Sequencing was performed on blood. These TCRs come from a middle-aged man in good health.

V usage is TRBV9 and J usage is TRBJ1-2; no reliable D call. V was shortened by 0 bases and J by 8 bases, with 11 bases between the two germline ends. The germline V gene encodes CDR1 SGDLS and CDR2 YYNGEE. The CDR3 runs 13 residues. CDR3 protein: CASSVGSLPGYTF. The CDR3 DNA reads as TGTGCCAGCAGCGTAGGCAGCCTTCCCGGCTACACCTTC.

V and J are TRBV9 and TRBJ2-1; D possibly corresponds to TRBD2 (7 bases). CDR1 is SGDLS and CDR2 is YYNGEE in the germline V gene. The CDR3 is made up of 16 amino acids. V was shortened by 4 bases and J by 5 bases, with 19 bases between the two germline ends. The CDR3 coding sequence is TGTGCCAGCAGCAATTGGGGGGGGCTGGGGGACAATGAGCAGTTCTTC. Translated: CASSNWGGLGDNEQFF.

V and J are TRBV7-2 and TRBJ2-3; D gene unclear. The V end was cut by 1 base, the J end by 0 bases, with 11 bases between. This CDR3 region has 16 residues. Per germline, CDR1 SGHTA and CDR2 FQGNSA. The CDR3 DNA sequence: TGTGCCAGCAGCTTAGTGCCAAAGTCTAGCACAGATACGCAGTATTTT. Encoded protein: CASSLVPKSSTDTQYF.

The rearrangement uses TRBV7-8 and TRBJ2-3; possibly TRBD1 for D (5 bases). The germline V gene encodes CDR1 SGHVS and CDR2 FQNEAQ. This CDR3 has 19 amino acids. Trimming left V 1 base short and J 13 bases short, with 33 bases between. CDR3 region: CASSLDSGDLGQTRYVKYF. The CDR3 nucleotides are TGTGCCAGCAGCTTAGATTCGGGCGATTTGGGGCAAACGAGATACGTGAAGTATTTT.

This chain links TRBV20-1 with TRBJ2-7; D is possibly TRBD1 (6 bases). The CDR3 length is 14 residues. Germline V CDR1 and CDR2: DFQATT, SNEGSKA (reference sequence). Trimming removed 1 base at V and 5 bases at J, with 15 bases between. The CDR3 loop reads CSARVLQGIDEQYF. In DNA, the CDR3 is TGCAGTGCTAGAGTCCTGCAGGGGATCGACGAGCAGTACTTC.

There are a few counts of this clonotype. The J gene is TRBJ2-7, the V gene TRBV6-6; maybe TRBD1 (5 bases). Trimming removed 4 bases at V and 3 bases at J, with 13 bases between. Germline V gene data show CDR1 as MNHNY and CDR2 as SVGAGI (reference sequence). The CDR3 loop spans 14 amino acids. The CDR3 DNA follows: TGTGCCAGCAGTTCGCAGGGAATTCACTACGAGCAGTACTTC. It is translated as CASSSQGIHYEQYF.

The CDR3 coding sequence is TGTGCCAGCAGTTACTCGTGGGGCAGGGCGAACACTGAAGCTTTCTTT. Residues: CASSYSWGRANTEAFF. This chain connects TRBV6-6 to TRBJ1-1, with a tentative D call TRBD1 (5 bases). The germline gives CDR1 MNHNY, CDR2 SVGAGI (reference sequence). V gave up 0 bases and J gave up 1 base, with 12 bases separating them. This CDR3 has 16 amino acids.